This T cell receptor (beta chain) was obtained from a study of technical replicates of blood from several donors. Produced via immunoSEQ multiplex PCR; TCRdb's table is partial and in-frame only. The sample lists 40,000 to 60,000 clones; about 90% were seen once. This clone was counted a single time. V lost 2 bases and J 5 bases, leaving 16 bases between the germline ends. This CDR3 is 15 amino acids long. Germline CDR1 reads SGHDT; CDR2 reads YYEEEE. This rearrangement joins TRBV5-6 to TRBJ1-2; no clear D gene. This receptor was obtained from a human donor in good health. Some clones in this sample may be carry-over from other donors' samples. Sequenced: PBMCs. The CDR3 sequence: CASSLFGWRAYGYTF. The CDR3 coding sequence is TGTGCCAGCAGCTTATTCGGTTGGCGGGCATATGGCTACACCTTC.